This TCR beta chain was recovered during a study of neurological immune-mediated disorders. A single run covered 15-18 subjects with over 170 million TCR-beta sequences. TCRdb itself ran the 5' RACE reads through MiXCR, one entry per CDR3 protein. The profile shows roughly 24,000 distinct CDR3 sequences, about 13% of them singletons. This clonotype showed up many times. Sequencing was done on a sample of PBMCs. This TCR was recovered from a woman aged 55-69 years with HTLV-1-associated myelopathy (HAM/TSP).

The CDR3 here is CASSLLAGGSDEQFF. Here the CDR3 DNA reads TGTGCCAGCAGCCTCCTAGCGGGAGGGTCCGATGAGCAGTTCTTC. The V call is TRBV12-3 or TRBV12-4, the J call TRBJ2-1; 12 bases agree with TRBD2. Trimming removed 6 bases from V and 8 bases from J; junction bases left unmatched: 8. The CDR3 runs to 15 residues.